This is a list of T cell receptor beta chains from one sample in a study of shared clonotypes between healthy human individuals. Assay used: immunoSEQ multiplex PCR; TCRdb lists only in-frame clones, some missing. The table lists fewer than 1 million clones, around 96% of them singletons. Sequencing was done on a sample of naive CD8+ T cells sorted from blood. These receptors all come from a man in his thirties or forties in good health. The CDR3 runs from the conserved cysteine through the conserved F or W. The D gene is left open where the match is weak. The size field is filled for only some rows; it gives once, few, many or a size class.

d_call	v_call	j_call	clone_size	cdr3_aa	cdr3_nt
NA	TRBV9	TRBJ2-3	once	CASGPTTDTQYF	TGTGCCAGCGGGCCCACCACAGATACGCAGTATTTT
TRBD2	TRBV2	TRBJ2-3	NA	CASGRAGGSSMADTQYF	TGTGCCAGCGGCAGAGCGGGAGGATCTAGTATGGCAGATACGCAGTATTTT
NA	TRBV11-2	TRBJ2-7	NA	CASSLETYRRAYPYEQYF	TGTGCCAGCAGCTTAGAAACCTACAGGAGAGCCTACCCCTACGAGCAGTACTTC
NA	TRBV28	TRBJ1-2	NA	CASSLIGGGYGYTF	TGTGCCAGCAGTTTAATTGGGGGTGGGTATGGCTACACCTTC
NA	TRBV5-1	TRBJ2-7	NA	CASSAYTAGSPYEQYF	TGCGCCAGCAGCGCCTACACTGCCGGTTCACCCTACGAGCAGTACTTC
TRBD1	TRBV9	TRBJ2-2	NA	CASSPPGQGNTGELFF	TGTGCCAGCAGCCCTCCGGGACAGGGCAACACCGGGGAGCTGTTTTTT
TRBD1	TRBV9	TRBJ2-2	NA	CASSVGLGQRSNTGELFF	TGTGCCAGCAGCGTAGGTCTGGGACAGAGATCGAACACCGGGGAGCTGTTTTTT
NA	TRBV28	TRBJ2-5	once	CASSLQGSKTQYF	TGTGCCAGCAGTTTACAGGGTAGCAAGACCCAGTACTTC
NA	TRBV28	TRBJ2-1	NA	CASSLSRSVGYRAEDEQFF	TGTGCCAGCAGTTTAAGTAGGTCCGTTGGGTACAGGGCCGAGGATGAGCAGTTCTTC
TRBD1	TRBV27	TRBJ2-7	once	CASSKLRDRGHEQYF	TGTGCCAGCAGTAAACTCCGGGACAGGGGCCACGAGCAGTACTTC
NA	TRBV18	TRBJ2-6	NA	CASSRWTDDSGANVLTF	TGTGCCAGCTCACGTTGGACCGATGACTCTGGGGCCAACGTCCTGACTTTC
NA	TRBV5-1	TRBJ2-2	NA	CASSLGLSGHGELFF	TGCGCCAGCAGCCTCGGCCTTAGTGGTCACGGGGAGCTGTTTTTT
NA	TRBV27	TRBJ2-1	NA	CASSLSLSYNEQFF	TGTGCCAGCAGTTTATCTCTCAGTTACAATGAGCAGTTCTTC
TRBD1	TRBV5-4	TRBJ1-5	once	CASRKVVQGYQPQHF	TGTGCCAGCAGAAAGGTAGTACAGGGGTACCAGCCCCAGCATTTT
NA	TRBV11-2	TRBJ2-7	NA	CASSRRAQDYEQYF	TGTGCCAGCAGCAGAAGGGCACAAGACTACGAGCAGTACTTC
TRBD1	TRBV28	TRBJ1-5	NA	CASSFQGDSNQPQHF	TGTGCCAGCAGTTTTCAGGGGGATAGCAATCAGCCCCAGCATTTT
TRBD1	TRBV18	TRBJ1-1	NA	CASSRQGQNTEAFF	TGTGCCAGCTCACGACAGGGGCAGAACACTGAAGCTTTCTTT
TRBD2	TRBV4-1	TRBJ2-7	NA	CASSQGLAGFYEQYF	TGCGCCAGCAGCCAAGGTCTAGCGGGATTCTACGAGCAGTACTTC
NA	TRBV7-9	TRBJ2-5	NA	CASTPLLEAGQETQYF	TGTGCCAGCACCCCCCTCCTGGAGGCGGGGCAAGAGACCCAGTACTTC
NA	TRBV28	TRBJ1-5	NA	CASSSDTSNQPQHF	TGTGCCAGCAGTTCCGACACCAGCAATCAGCCCCAGCATTTT
TRBD2	TRBV7-6	TRBJ2-7	NA	CASSLAPGGWDEQYF	TGTGCCAGCAGCTTAGCCCCGGGGGGGTGGGACGAGCAGTACTTC
TRBD2	TRBV7-6	TRBJ2-1	NA	CASSFLRSGSRGEQFF	TGTGCCAGCAGCTTCCTGAGGAGCGGGAGTAGAGGTGAGCAGTTCTTC
NA	TRBV7-9	TRBJ2-1	once	CASSSTSTLGNEQFF	TGTGCCAGCAGCTCAACCTCCACTCTAGGTAATGAGCAGTTCTTC
NA	TRBV11-2	TRBJ2-1	NA	CASSHAPGESNNEQFF	TGTGCCAGCAGCCATGCCCCAGGGGAGTCAAACAATGAGCAGTTCTTC
TRBD2	TRBV7-9	TRBJ2-7	NA	CASSHGLAGRWYEQYF	TGTGCCAGCAGCCACGGACTAGCGGGCCGATGGTACGAGCAGTACTTC
TRBD1	TRBV6-6	TRBJ1-5	NA	CASSPGTGVNQPQHF	TGTGCCAGCAGCCCTGGGACAGGAGTCAATCAGCCCCAGCATTTT
TRBD2	TRBV5-1	TRBJ2-7	NA	CASSLNPREGSYEQYF	TGCGCCAGCAGCTTGAATCCGCGGGAGGGATCCTACGAGCAGTACTTC